Following are 24 T cell receptor beta chains from one sample sequenced in a study of blood T cell repertoires in COVID-19. Measured with immunoSEQ multiplex PCR; TCRdb has only the in-frame clones, and not every one. The repertoire has roughly 100,000 clones, 70% to 80% of them found once; the top ten carry 20% to 25%. Sequenced material: peripheral blood. The source is a man between 65 and 85 years old with active or convalescent COVID-19.

This clone was detected a few times. The gene calls are TRBV30 and TRBJ1-5; D is uncertain. This CDR3 has 15 amino acids. V shed 2 bases and J shed 0 bases, with 11 bases lying between them. From germline, CDR1 is GTSNPN and CDR2 SVGIG (reference sequence). In DNA form, the CDR3 reads TGTGCCTGGAGTTCGGGGTCGATTAGCAATCAGCCCCAGCATTTT. This encodes CAWSSGSISNQPQHF.

The chain has TRBV21-1 and TRBJ2-1; TRBD2 was called by the table and not checked on the DNA. TRBV21-1 is flagged as a pseudogene. CDR3 length equals 14 residues. CDR3 DNA sequence: TGTGCCAGCAGCAAGGGACTGGTATTAAATGAGCAGTTCTTC. It codes for CASSKGLVLNEQFF.

V gene TRBV11-3 combines with J gene TRBJ2-1; 9 bases line up with TRBD2. The CDR3 has 17 residues. CDR1 SGHNT and CDR2 YENEEA come from the germline V gene. V was clipped by 3 bases and J by 3 bases; unmatched bases: 9. CDR3 loop: CASSFSGSYRYYNEQFF. The CDR3 DNA reads TGTGCCAGCAGCTTTAGCGGGAGTTACCGGTACTACAATGAGCAGTTCTTC.

The V gene is TRBV28, the J gene TRBJ1-3; unclear D gene. The CDR3 contains 12 residues. The ends were cut back, 6 bases at V and 0 bases at J, with 3 bases in the middle. The V gene's germline CDR1 is MDHEN and CDR2 SYDVKM. The CDR3 region is CASRHSGNTIYF. DNA for the CDR3: TGTGCCAGCAGACACTCTGGAAACACCATATATTTT. The variable domain in full, completed from reference TRBV28 and TRBJ1-3, reads DVKVTQSSRYLVKRTGEKVFLECVQDMDHENMFWYRQDPGLGLRLIYFSYDVKMKEKGDIPEGYSVSREKKERFSLILESASTNQTSMYLCASRHSGNTIYFGEGSWLTVV.

J is TRBJ1-2 and V is TRBV6-5; D not resolved. CDR1 is MNHEY and CDR2 is SVGAGI in the germline V gene. Between the trimmed V and J ends, which lost 2 bases and 4 bases, there was a span of 14 bases. The CDR3 sequence is 15 residues long. The CDR3 loop reads CASSYERSEPYGYTF. CDR3 nucleotide sequence: TGTGCCAGCAGTTACGAAAGGAGCGAGCCCTATGGCTACACCTTC.

The J gene is TRBJ1-2, the V gene TRBV5-1; D uncertain. Germline assignment: CDR1 SGHRS and CDR2 YFSETQ. This CDR3 contains 14 residues. With 0 bases removed from V and 4 bases from J, the gap between germline ends came to 10 bases. The CDR3 is CASSLGPEGYGYTF. CDR3 bases: TGCGCCAGCAGCTTGGGCCCCGAGGGCTATGGCTACACCTTC.

V and J are TRBV19 and TRBJ1-4; 9 bases align to TRBD1. Germline V CDR1 and CDR2: LNHDA, SQIVND (reference sequence). The CDR3 length is 15 residues. V was clipped by 1 base and J by 7 bases; unmatched bases: 4. The CDR3 bases are TGTGCCAGTAGTATAGTGGGACAGGGTGTTGAAAAACTGTTTTTT. It translates to CASSIVGQGVEKLFF.

This clone was seen only a few times. V and J are TRBV30 and TRBJ2-2; 13 bases align to TRBD2. This CDR3 spans 15 amino acids. The germline V gene encodes CDR1 GTSNPN and CDR2 SVGIG (reference sequence). Germline trimming cut 5 bases from V and 7 bases from J; bases unmatched to any gene: 7. The CDR3 sequence: CAWAGLAGRIGELFF. Here the CDR3 DNA reads TGTGCCTGGGCGGGACTAGCGGGAAGAATCGGGGAGCTGTTTTTT.

V usage is TRBV9 and J usage is TRBJ2-1, with a tentative D call TRBD1 (5 bases). CDR1 and CDR2 (germline): SGDLS, YYNGEE. Trimming took off 0 bases at V and 6 bases at J, with 13 bases between the two ends. CDR3 length equals 15 residues. The CDR3 here is CASSVVSQASNEQFF. The CDR3 DNA follows: TGTGCCAGCAGCGTAGTTTCACAGGCGTCCAATGAGCAGTTCTTC.

The V gene is TRBV7-9, the J gene TRBJ1-5, with 7 bases identical to TRBD1. The J segment lost 0 bases and the V segment lost 5 bases, leaving 16 bases of the junction unmatched. Germline values: CDR1 SEHNR, CDR2 FQNEAQ (reference sequence). The CDR3 runs 19 residues. CDR3 bases: TGTGCCAGCAGCCCAGATGGGGGACAGCCCCATCTTAGCAATCAGCCCCAGCATTTT. Protein sequence: CASSPDGGQPHLSNQPQHF.

The chain is built from TRBV5-4 and TRBJ1-1; D remains ambiguous. The CDR3 has 17 residues. Germline values: CDR1 SGHNT, CDR2 YYREEE (reference sequence). Trimming shortened V by 4 bases and J by 2 bases, and 21 bases separated the two germline ends. The CDR3 coding sequence is TGTGCCAGCAGCCATGGCCTGTCTTTACCCCAAAACACTGAAGCTTTCTTT. Translating it yields CASSHGLSLPQNTEAFF.

This chain links TRBV6-5 with TRBJ2-7; 9 bases agree with TRBD2. The V gene end was trimmed by 2 bases and the J gene end by 6 bases; junction bases not matched to a gene: 5. The CDR3 has 14 residues. Germline assignment: CDR1 MNHEY and CDR2 SVGAGI. CDR3 sequence: CASSYLAGKGEQYF. In nucleotides, the CDR3 is TGTGCCAGCAGTTACCTAGCGGGAAAGGGCGAGCAGTACTTC.

The chain combines TRBV10-3 with TRBJ1-1; D not resolved. The CDR3 consists of 14 residues. V was pared by 3 bases and J by 4 bases, with 12 bases between. Germline V gene sequence: CDR1 ENHRY, CDR2 SYGVKD. The CDR3 DNA follows: TGTGCCATCAGTGAACGGGAGGGATTCACTGAAGCTTTCTTT. This sequence encodes CAISEREGFTEAFF.

V usage is TRBV27 and J usage is TRBJ2-3; TRBD2 might be the D (6 bases). The CDR3 extends over 16 amino acids. Germline CDR1 MNHEY, CDR2 SMNVEV (reference sequence). Trimming took 5 bases from V and 0 from J, leaving 15 bases between them. The CDR3 sequence is CASSPFGGASTDTQYF. CDR3 bases: TGTGCCAGCAGTCCCTTCGGCGGGGCAAGCACAGATACGCAGTATTTT.

The V call is TRBV7-9, the J call TRBJ1-4, with 10 bases that match TRBD1. V gave up 6 bases and J gave up 3 bases; unmatched junction bases: 4. The germline V gene encodes CDR1 SEHNR and CDR2 FQNEAQ (reference sequence). This CDR3 spans 15 amino acids. The CDR3 DNA sequence: TGTGCCAGCAGTCCCGGACAGGGGGCTAATGAAAAACTGTTTTTT. Encoded protein: CASSPGQGANEKLFF.

The chain couples TRBV24-1 to TRBJ2-7, with D perhaps TRBD1 (5 bases). Between the trimmed V and J ends, which lost 9 bases and 2 bases, there was a span of 13 bases. Per the germline V gene, CDR1 is KGHDR and CDR2 is SFDVKD. This CDR3 has 13 residues. In DNA form, the CDR3 reads TGTGCCACCTCAGACAGAACGACCTACGAGCAGTACTTC. Translating it yields CATSDRTTYEQYF.

The V call is TRBV18, the J call TRBJ1-1; 8 bases are a match to TRBD1. The germline CDR1 and CDR2 sequences are KGHSH and LQKENI. The junction had 2 bases not matched to a gene; V was cut back by 2 bases and J by 3 bases. The CDR3 has 14 residues. In DNA form, the CDR3 reads TGTGCCAGCTCACCAACGACAGGGGACACTGAAGCTTTCTTT. Translating it yields CASSPTTGDTEAFF.

This sequence joins TRBV2 and TRBJ1-5, with 8 bases identical to TRBD1. Germline lookup yields CDR1 SNHLY and CDR2 FYNNEI. This CDR3 contains 14 residues. J was trimmed by 5 bases and V by 4 bases; bases with no gene match: 4. The CDR3 DNA is TGTGCCAGCAGTGGACAGGGGAATGATCAGCCCCAGCATTTT. Its protein is CASSGQGNDQPQHF.

This clone was detected ten times or more. The chain joins TRBV5-1 to TRBJ2-3, with 7 nucleotides matching TRBD1. The germline V gene has CDR1 SGHRS and CDR2 YFSETQ. The CDR3 length is 15 residues. V lost 5 bases and J lost 3; bases outside the gene matches: 9. In DNA form, the CDR3 reads TGCGCCAGCAGATGGTCAGACAGGGAAACAGATACGCAGTATTTT. Residues: CASRWSDRETDTQYF.

The chain combines TRBV5-1 with TRBJ2-3, with TRBD2 matching over 13 bases. CDR1 and CDR2 from the germline V gene are SGHRS and YFSETQ. V shed 3 bases and J 6 bases; nucleotides not matched to a gene: 7. This CDR3 region has 16 residues. CDR3 in DNA: TGCGCCAGCAGCTACGGACTAGCGGGAGATCTGGATACGCAGTATTTT. Protein product: CASSYGLAGDLDTQYF.

The chain employs TRBV9 and TRBJ2-1, with 8 bases that match TRBD1. Trimming at V came to 3 bases and at J to 2 bases, leaving 4 bases not matched to a gene. Germline V lookup: CDR1 SGDLS, CDR2 YYNGEE. CDR3 size: 15 residues. CDR3 coding DNA: TGTGCCAGCAGCGCAACAGGGGGGCCCTACAATGAGCAGTTCTTC. Its protein product is CASSATGGPYNEQFF.

The chain links TRBV30 to TRBJ1-1, with D tentatively TRBD1 (6 bases). CDR1 is GTSNPN, CDR2 SVGIG, per germline (reference sequence). Trimming removed 2 bases from V and 3 bases from J, with 10 bases in between. This CDR3 comprises 13 residues. The chain's CDR3 is CAWSHREDTEAFF. CDR3 sequence (DNA): TGTGCCTGGAGTCACAGGGAAGACACTGAAGCTTTCTTT.

The rearrangement uses TRBV12-3 or TRBV12-4 and TRBJ1-1; D call uncertain. The V end was cut by 3 bases, the J end by 6 bases, with 11 bases between. This CDR3 is 13 amino acids long. Here the CDR3 reads CASSFNSVAEAFF. The CDR3 DNA follows: TGTGCCAGCAGTTTTAACAGTGTGGCTGAAGCTTTCTTT.

This clone was seen a few times. The chain employs TRBV5-6 and TRBJ2-1, with D unclear. The CDR3 consists of 15 residues. Germline V lookup: CDR1 SGHDT, CDR2 YYEEEE. V was shortened by 1 base and J by 0 bases, with 8 bases between the two germline ends. CDR3 nucleotide sequence: TGTGCCAGCAGCTTGCGGCGGAGCTCCTACAATGAGCAGTTCTTC. Its protein is CASSLRRSSYNEQFF. The full variable domain, rest sourced from reference TRBV5-6 and TRBJ2-1, is DAGVTQSPTHLIKTRGQQVTLRCSPKSGHDTVSWYQQALGQGPQFIFQYYEEEERQRGNFPDRFSGHQFPNYSSELNVNALLLGDSALYLCASSLRRSSYNEQFFGPGTRLTVL.